Sequencing of this T cell receptor (beta chain) was carried out in a study of blood T cell repertoires in COVID-19. In the study overall: Acute and convalescent COVID-19 specimens originated in the United States, Italy and Spain.

Here immunoSEQ multiplex PCR was the method, and the copy in TCRdb shows in-frame clones only, minus some. Among 390,000 or so clones listed, 80% to 90% were seen once. Germline loops: CDR1 SGHKS, CDR2 YYEKEE (reference sequence). V lost 5 bases to trimming and J lost 3 bases, with 17 bases between them. The CDR3 sequence is 15 residues long. Individuals drawn from around 25 US areas were roughly 18 to 95 years old. Cohorts were based on clinical histories the participants reported. Specimen: PBMCs or T cells enriched from blood (not recorded which). This sequence originates from a man younger than 35 who had recovered from COVID-19. This rearrangement joins TRBV5-5 to TRBJ1-2; D not resolved. The CDR3 here is CASRGHGEVHYGYTF. The CDR3 nucleotides read TGTGCCAGCAGGGGTCACGGGGAGGTGCACTATGGCTACACCTTC. The full variable domain, with the rest looked up from reference TRBV5-5 and TRBJ1-2, is DAGVTQSPTHLIKTRGQQVTLRCSPISGHKSVSWYQQVLGQGPQFIFQYYEKEERGRGNFPDRFSARQFPNYSSELNVNALLLGDSALYLCASRGHGEVHYGYTFGSGTRLTVV.